This is a list of T cell receptor beta chains from one sample in a study of spatial heterogeneity in lung cancer. TCRdb recomputed calls from the 5' RACE reads with MiXCR, one row per CDR3 protein. The top ten hold roughly 15% of the sample, which has about 120,000 distinct CDR3 sequences, 9.5% to 15% seen once. Here the sequenced sample was PBMCs, taken at follow-up. These receptors were obtained from a male donor with early-stage non-small cell lung cancer. CDR3s include the opening cysteine and the closing phenylalanine or tryptophan. Each record gives: V gene, D gene, J gene, clone size, CDR3 DNA, CDR3 protein. A D gene is named only where the DNA matches it firmly. Clone size is not always given. Where it is, it says once, few, many or a class for expanded clones.

TRBV18	TRBD1	TRBJ2-7	NA	TGTGCCAGCTCACCTGGACAGGGAGGATTCTACGAGCAGTACTTC	CASSPGQGGFYEQYF
TRBV21-1	NA	TRBJ2-2	few	TGTGCCAGCAGCAAAGCGACAGGTTATGTGCGTGACACCGGGGAGCTGTTTTTT	CASSKATGYVRDTGELFF
TRBV5-5	NA	TRBJ2-1	few	TGTGCCAGCAGCCTCCAGGGACATCGACAGAATGAGCAGTTCTTC	CASSLQGHRQNEQFF
TRBV12-3/TRBV12-4	NA	TRBJ2-7	many	TGTGCCAGCAGTGTCGTTGGGGAGCAGTACTTC	CASSVVGEQYF
TRBV9	TRBD1	TRBJ2-7	few	TGTGCCAGCAGCGCAAACGACAGGGCCTACGAGCAGTACTTC	CASSANDRAYEQYF
TRBV29-1	TRBD1	TRBJ2-7	few	TGCAGCGTCAATTCGGACCGGGACAGGGCCTCCTACGAGCAGTACTTC	CSVNSDRDRASYEQYF
TRBV7-9	TRBD2	TRBJ2-3	few	TGTGCCAGCAGCTTACGGAGCGGGGGATCAGATACGCAGTATTTT	CASSLRSGGSDTQYF
TRBV4-2	NA	TRBJ2-5	many	TGTGCCAGCAGCCAAGAGGGGCTAGCGGAGACCCAGTACTTC	CASSQEGLAETQYF
TRBV9	NA	TRBJ2-3	NA	TGTGCCAGCAGCGTAGCTATCGGAGATACGCAGTATTTT	CASSVAIGDTQYF
TRBV29-1	NA	TRBJ2-3	many	TGCAGCGTTAACCCCGCGGGGGCCACAGATACGCAGTATTTT	CSVNPAGATDTQYF
TRBV28	NA	TRBJ1-2	many	TGTGCCAGCAGTTTAGGACAGAACTATGGCTACACCTTC	CASSLGQNYGYTF
TRBV20-1	TRBD1	TRBJ2-2	NA	TGCAGTGCCTTCGACAGGGGAAGAGGGACCGGGGAGCTGTTTTTT	CSAFDRGRGTGELFF
TRBV10-3	TRBD1	TRBJ1-1	many	TGTGCCGTTGAGCAGGGGGCCAACACTGAAGCTTTCTTT	CAVEQGANTEAFF
TRBV10-2	NA	TRBJ1-5	many	TGCGCCAGCCATATGGGGGGGACAAATCAGCCCCAGCATTTT	CASHMGGTNQPQHF
TRBV6-1	NA	TRBJ1-5	few	TGTGCCAGCAGTGTTGACAGAAATAGCAATCAGCCCCAGCATTTT	CASSVDRNSNQPQHF
TRBV10-3	NA	TRBJ2-2	many	TGTGCCATGAATGTTACCGTCGGGGAGCTGTTTTTT	CAMNVTVGELFF
TRBV20-1	TRBD1	TRBJ1-6	NA	TGCAGTGCTAACAGGGGGCAAAGTTCACCCCTCCACTTT	CSANRGQSSPLHF
TRBV20-1	NA	TRBJ2-5	few	TGCAGTGCTATGGGACGGAGGTTTCAAGAGACCCAGTACTTC	CSAMGRRFQETQYF
TRBV7-2	NA	TRBJ1-2	NA	TGTGCCAGCAGCTTAGGTTGGAAGGACGGCTACACCTTC	CASSLGWKDGYTF
TRBV11-2	NA	TRBJ2-1	NA	TGTGCCAGCAGCGGACCAGGACGGTATGAGCAGTTCTTC	CASSGPGRYEQFF
TRBV9	TRBD1	TRBJ2-4	NA	TGTGCCAGCAGCGCCCACAGGGGCCCAAACATTCAGTACTTC	CASSAHRGPNIQYF
TRBV6-1	NA	TRBJ2-7	many	TGTGCCAGCAGTGCTGTGGCGAGTACTTCCTACGAGCAGTACTTC	CASSAVASTSYEQYF
TRBV28	NA	TRBJ1-4	few	TGTGCCAGCAGTTTATCCGACGGGACAACTAATGAAAAACTGTTTTTT	CASSLSDGTTNEKLFF
TRBV5-1	NA	TRBJ1-1	many	TGCGCCAGCAGCTTGGCCGTAGGAACCAACGGGATGAACACTGAAGCTTTCTTT	CASSLAVGTNGMNTEAFF
TRBV5-1	TRBD1	TRBJ2-1	few	TGCGCCAGCAGCTTGGAACGGACAGGGGCGTACAATGAGCAGTTCTTC	CASSLERTGAYNEQFF
TRBV15	NA	TRBJ2-1	many	TGTGCCACCAGCAGCTTACAGGGTCCGACCAATGAGCAGTTCTTC	CATSSLQGPTNEQFF
TRBV27	NA	TRBJ1-4	many	TGTGCCAGCAGTGAAAGTCGGAATAATGAAAAACTGTTTTTT	CASSESRNNEKLFF
TRBV9	TRBD1	TRBJ2-6	NA	TGTGCCAGCAGCGTAGCCAGTTGGACAGGGGTCACCGGGGCCAACGTCCTGACTTTC	CASSVASWTGVTGANVLTF
TRBV29-1	NA	TRBJ1-4	NA	TGCAGCGCAGCTTCAGGGTTTTCTAATGAAAAACTGTTTTTT	CSAASGFSNEKLFF
TRBV4-1	NA	TRBJ1-1	NA	TGCGCCAGCAGCCAAACCTCGAATTCGGAAACTGAAGCTTTCTTT	CASSQTSNSETEAFF
TRBV28	NA	TRBJ1-6	NA	TGTGCCAGCAGTTTATCGCAGAGCTCCTATAATTCACCCCTCCACTTT	CASSLSQSSYNSPLHF
TRBV7-2	TRBD1	TRBJ2-5	many	TGTGCCAGCAGCTTACTCACCGGGACAGGGGGAGAGACCCAGTACTTC	CASSLLTGTGGETQYF
TRBV9	NA	TRBJ2-7	NA	TGTGCCAGCAGCGTAGGTTCCAGCTACGAGCAGTACTTC	CASSVGSSYEQYF
TRBV12-3/TRBV12-4	NA	TRBJ1-1	few	TGTGCCAGCAATAGGGGTACGGCTGAAGCTTTCTTT	CASNRGTAEAFF
TRBV4-2	NA	TRBJ1-5	few	TGTGCCAGCAGCCAATACCCGACTGGGGTCGTTGATCAGCATTTT	CASSQYPTGVVDQHF
TRBV29-1	NA	TRBJ1-1	NA	TGCAGCGTTGATGGGGGGCGGGGATACGACACTGAAGCTTTCTTT	CSVDGGRGYDTEAFF
TRBV20-1	TRBD2	TRBJ2-3	NA	TGCAGTGCTAAAGGAATCGGGGGGGCTAGCACAGATACGCAGTATTTT	CSAKGIGGASTDTQYF
TRBV28	NA	TRBJ2-1	few	TGTGCCAGCAGAATTACGGGGGCAATGCTATCCTACAATGAGCAGTTCTTC	CASRITGAMLSYNEQFF
TRBV9	TRBD1	TRBJ2-7	NA	TGTGCCAGCAGCGTAGGACAGGGTGTTTACGAGCAGTACTTC	CASSVGQGVYEQYF
TRBV4-1	TRBD2	TRBJ2-3	NA	TGCGCCAGCAGCCAAGAGGCGACTAGCTTCTCCACAGATGCGCAGTATTTT	CASSQEATSFSTDAQYF
TRBV5-1	NA	TRBJ2-2	NA	TGCGCCAGCAAGGGCAGGGAGAACACCGGGGAGCTGTTTTTT	CASKGRENTGELFF